This T cell receptor (beta chain) comes out of a study of T cells in Graves' hyperthyroidism and ophthalmopathy. CDR3 length equals 15 residues. With 1 base removed from V and 4 bases from J, the gap between germline ends came to 12 bases. Germline CDR1 MNHNY, CDR2 SVGAGI (reference sequence). Researchers amplified the TCR beta CDR3 regions from RNA transcripts. The HTBI primer set was used in a first-round RT-PCR of the TCR CDR3. One entry per CDR3 protein, called by TCRdb with MiXCR from the multiplex PCR reads. The data hold some 300,000 distinct CDR3 sequences, with roughly 15% observed a single time. Graves' hyperthyroidism qualified as stable when ophthalmopathy did not progress within 18 months.

The chain links TRBV6-6 to TRBJ2-3; D ambiguous. The TCR was taken from a man aged 30 to 39 with Graves' hyperthyroidism. Sequencing was done on a sample of blood. The CDR3 nucleotides are TGTGCCAGCAGTTACTTTGGTAGCCGGGCAGATACGCAGTATTTT. Its protein is CASSYFGSRADTQYF.